This T cell receptor (beta chain) originates from a study of T cell responses to AZD1222 COVID-19 vaccine. Sequenced by immunoSEQ multiplex PCR; TCRdb stores in-frame clones only, minus some. The sample contains approximately 150,000 clones, nearly 90% of which appear only once. Germline loops: CDR1 LNHDA, CDR2 SQIVND (reference sequence). V was cut by 6 bases and J by 5 bases, with 6 bases left in between. The CDR3 totals 11 residues. This sequence joins TRBV19 and TRBJ2-3; D is perhaps TRBD1 (6 bases). The receptor's source is an adult who received the MenACWY meningococcal vaccine as a control. The source was peripheral blood, collected 28 days after the second dose of the MenACWY control vaccine. The CDR3 region is CASSRGDTQYF. The CDR3 DNA reads as TGTGCCAGTAGCAGGGGAGATACGCAGTATTTT.